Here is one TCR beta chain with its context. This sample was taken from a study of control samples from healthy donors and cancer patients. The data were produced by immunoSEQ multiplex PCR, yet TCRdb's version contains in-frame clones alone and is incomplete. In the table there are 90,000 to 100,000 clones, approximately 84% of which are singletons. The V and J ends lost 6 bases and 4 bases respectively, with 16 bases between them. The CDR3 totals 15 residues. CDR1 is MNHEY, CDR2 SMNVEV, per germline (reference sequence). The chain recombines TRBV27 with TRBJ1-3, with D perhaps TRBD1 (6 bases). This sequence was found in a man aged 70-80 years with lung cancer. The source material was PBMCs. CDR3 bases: TGTGCCAGCAGGGACCGTTGGGGGCGCGGAAACACCATATATTTT. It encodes CASRDRWGRGNTIYF.